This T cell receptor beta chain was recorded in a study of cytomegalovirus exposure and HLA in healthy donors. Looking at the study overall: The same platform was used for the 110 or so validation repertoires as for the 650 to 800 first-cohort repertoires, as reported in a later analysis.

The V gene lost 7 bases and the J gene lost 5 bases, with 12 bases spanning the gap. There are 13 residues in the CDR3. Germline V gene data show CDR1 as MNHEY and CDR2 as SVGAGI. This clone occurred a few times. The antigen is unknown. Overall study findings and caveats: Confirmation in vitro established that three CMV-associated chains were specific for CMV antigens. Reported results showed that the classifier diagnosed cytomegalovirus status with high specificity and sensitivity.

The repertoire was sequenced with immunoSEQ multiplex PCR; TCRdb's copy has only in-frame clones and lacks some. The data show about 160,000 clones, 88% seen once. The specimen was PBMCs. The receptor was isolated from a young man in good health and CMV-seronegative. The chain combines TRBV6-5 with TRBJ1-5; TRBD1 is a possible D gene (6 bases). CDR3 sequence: CASNQGRDQPQHF. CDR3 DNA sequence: TGTGCCAGCAACCAGGGGAGAGATCAGCCCCAGCATTTT.